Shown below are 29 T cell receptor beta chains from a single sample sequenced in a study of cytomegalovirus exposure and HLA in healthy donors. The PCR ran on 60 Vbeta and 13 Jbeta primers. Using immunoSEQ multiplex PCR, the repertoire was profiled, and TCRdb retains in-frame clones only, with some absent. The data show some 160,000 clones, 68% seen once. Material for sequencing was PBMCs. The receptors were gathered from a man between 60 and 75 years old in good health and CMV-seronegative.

The CDR3 sequence is CASTKLAGGPDTQYF. CDR3 in DNA: TGTGCCAGCACCAAACTAGCGGGAGGGCCAGATACGCAGTATTTT. The chain couples TRBV6-5 to TRBJ2-3, with 13 bases identical to TRBD2. Germline loops: CDR1 MNHEY, CDR2 SVGAGI. This CDR3 is built from 15 residues. The ends lost 7 bases at V and 4 bases at J; junction bases unmatched: 5.

The DNA for the CDR3 is TGTGCCTCCGCGGGGACTAGCGGGAGGGCCACCGGGGAGCTGTTTTTT. Its translation: CASAGTSGRATGELFF. The V and J genes are TRBV9 and TRBJ2-2, with 16 positions matching TRBD2. CDR3 length: 16 residues. Germline CDR1 SGDLS, CDR2 YYNGEE. The V gene end was trimmed by 10 bases and the J gene end by 4 bases; junction bases not matched to a gene: 7.

This chain's CDR3 is CAGQGWDTEAFF. DNA for the CDR3: TGTGCCGGGCAGGGTTGGGACACTGAAGCTTTCTTT. V usage is TRBV6-5 and J usage is TRBJ1-1; tentatively, D is TRBD1 (5 bases). This CDR3 has 12 amino acids. V was shortened by 11 bases and J by 3 bases, with 13 bases between the two germline ends. Germline V gene data show CDR1 as MNHEY and CDR2 as SVGAGI.

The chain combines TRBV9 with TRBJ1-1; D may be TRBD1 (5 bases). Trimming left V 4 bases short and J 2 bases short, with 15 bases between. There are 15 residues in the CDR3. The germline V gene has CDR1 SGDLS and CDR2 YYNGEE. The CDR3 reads CASSLKGAGNTEAFF. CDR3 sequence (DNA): TGTGCCAGCAGCCTAAAAGGGGCAGGTAACACTGAAGCTTTCTTT.

CDR3 sequence: CASSYGLGSYNEQFF. Here the CDR3 DNA reads TGTGCCAGCAGTTACGGGCTGGGCTCCTACAATGAGCAGTTCTTC. The chain is built from TRBV6-5 and TRBJ2-1; D uncertain. V was trimmed by 2 bases and J by 0 bases, leaving 8 bases between them. The CDR3 has 15 amino acids. Germline V lookup: CDR1 MNHEY, CDR2 SVGAGI.

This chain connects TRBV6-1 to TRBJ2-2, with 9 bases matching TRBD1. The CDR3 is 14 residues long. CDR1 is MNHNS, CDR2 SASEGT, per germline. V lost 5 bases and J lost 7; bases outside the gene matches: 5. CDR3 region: CASSLQGANGELFF. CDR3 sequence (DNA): TGTGCCAGCAGTTTACAGGGGGCGAACGGGGAGCTGTTTTTT.

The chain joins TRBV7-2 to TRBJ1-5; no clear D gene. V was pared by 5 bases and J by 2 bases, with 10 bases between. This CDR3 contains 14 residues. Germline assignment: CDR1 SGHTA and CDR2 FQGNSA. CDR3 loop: CASSPLARNQPQHF. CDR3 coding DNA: TGTGCCAGCAGCCCCCTGGCTCGCAATCAGCCCCAGCATTTT.

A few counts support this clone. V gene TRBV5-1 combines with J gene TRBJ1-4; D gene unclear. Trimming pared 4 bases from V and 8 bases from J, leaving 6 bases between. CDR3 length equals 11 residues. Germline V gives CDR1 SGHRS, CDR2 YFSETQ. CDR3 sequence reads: CASSPGEKLFF. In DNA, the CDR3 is TGCGCCAGCAGCCCGGGGGAAAAACTGTTTTTT.

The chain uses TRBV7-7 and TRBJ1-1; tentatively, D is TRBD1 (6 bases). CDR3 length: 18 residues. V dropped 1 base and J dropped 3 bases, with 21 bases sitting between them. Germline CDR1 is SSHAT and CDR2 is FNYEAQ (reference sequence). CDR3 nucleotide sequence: TGTGCCAGCAGCTTAGTCGTATTGGGGGCCCTGCGGGACACTGAAGCTTTCTTT. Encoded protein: CASSLVVLGALRDTEAFF.

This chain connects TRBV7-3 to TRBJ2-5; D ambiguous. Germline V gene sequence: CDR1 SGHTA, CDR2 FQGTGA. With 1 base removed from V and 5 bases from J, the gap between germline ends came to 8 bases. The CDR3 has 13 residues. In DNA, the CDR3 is TGTGCCAGCAGCTTAAGCGGATGGGAGACCCAGTACTTC. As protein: CASSLSGWETQYF.

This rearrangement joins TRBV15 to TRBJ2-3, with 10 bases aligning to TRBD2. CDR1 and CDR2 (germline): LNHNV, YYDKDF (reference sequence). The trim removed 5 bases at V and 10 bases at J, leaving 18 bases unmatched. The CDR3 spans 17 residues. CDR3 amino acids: CATSPLLPSGSFASQYF. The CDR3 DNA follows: TGTGCCACCAGCCCCCTCCTCCCTAGCGGGAGTTTCGCGTCGCAGTATTTT.

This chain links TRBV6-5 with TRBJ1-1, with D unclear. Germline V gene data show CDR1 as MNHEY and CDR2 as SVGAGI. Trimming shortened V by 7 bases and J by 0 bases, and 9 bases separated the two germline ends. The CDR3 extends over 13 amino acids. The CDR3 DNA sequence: TGTGCCAGCAACCCGGACTTGAACACTGAAGCTTTCTTT. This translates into CASNPDLNTEAFF.

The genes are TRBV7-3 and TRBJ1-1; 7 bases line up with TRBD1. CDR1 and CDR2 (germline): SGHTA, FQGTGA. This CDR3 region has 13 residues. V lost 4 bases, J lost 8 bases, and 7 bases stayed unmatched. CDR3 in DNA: TGTGCCAGCAGCTCGACAGGGCCTGGGGAAGCTTTCTTT. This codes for CASSSTGPGEAFF.

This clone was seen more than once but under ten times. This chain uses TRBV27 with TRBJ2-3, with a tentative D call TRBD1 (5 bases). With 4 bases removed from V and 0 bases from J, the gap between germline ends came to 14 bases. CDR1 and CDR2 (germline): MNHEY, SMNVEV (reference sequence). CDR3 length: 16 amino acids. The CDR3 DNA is TGTGCCAGCAGTTCAGTGGGGCAGACCAGCACAGATACGCAGTATTTT. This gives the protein CASSSVGQTSTDTQYF.

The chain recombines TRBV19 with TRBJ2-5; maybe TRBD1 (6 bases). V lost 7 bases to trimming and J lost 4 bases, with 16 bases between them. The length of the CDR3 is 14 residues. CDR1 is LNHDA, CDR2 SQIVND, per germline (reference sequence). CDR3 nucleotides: TGTGCCAGTAATACCTCCACAGGGTCAGAGACCCAGTACTTC. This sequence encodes CASNTSTGSETQYF.

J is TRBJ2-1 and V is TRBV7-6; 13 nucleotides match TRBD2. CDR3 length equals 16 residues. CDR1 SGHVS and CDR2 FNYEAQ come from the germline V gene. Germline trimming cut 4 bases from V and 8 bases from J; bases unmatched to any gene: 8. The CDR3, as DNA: TGTGCCAGCAGCTACCGGACTAGCGGGAGTTCGTATGAGCAGTTCTTC. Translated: CASSYRTSGSSYEQFF.

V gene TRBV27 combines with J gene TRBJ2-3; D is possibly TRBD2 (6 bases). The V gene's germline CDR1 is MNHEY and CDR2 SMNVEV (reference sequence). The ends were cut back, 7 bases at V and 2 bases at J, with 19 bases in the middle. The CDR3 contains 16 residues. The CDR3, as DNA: TGTGCCAGCACCTGGAGGGCGGGTATATACACAGATACGCAGTATTTT. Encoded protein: CASTWRAGIYTDTQYF.

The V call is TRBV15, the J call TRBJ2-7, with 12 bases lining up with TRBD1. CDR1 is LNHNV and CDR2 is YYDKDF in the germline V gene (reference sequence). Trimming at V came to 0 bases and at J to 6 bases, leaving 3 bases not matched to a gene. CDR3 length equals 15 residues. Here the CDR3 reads CATSREGQGAVEQYF. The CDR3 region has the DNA TGTGCCACCAGCAGAGAGGGACAGGGGGCCGTCGAGCAGTACTTC.

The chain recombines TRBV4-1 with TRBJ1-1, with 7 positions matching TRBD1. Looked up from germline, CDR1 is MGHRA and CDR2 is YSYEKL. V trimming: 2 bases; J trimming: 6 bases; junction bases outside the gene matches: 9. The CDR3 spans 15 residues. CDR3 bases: TGCGCCAGCAGCCAACCTGACAGGGAGTGGGCTGAAGCTTTCTTT. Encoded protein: CASSQPDREWAEAFF.

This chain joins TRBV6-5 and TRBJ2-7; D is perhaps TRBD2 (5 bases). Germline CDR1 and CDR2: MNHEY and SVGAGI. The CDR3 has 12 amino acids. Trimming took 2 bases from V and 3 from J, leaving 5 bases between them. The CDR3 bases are TGTGCCAGCAGTTACGCGGGCTACGAGCAGTACTTC. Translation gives CASSYAGYEQYF.

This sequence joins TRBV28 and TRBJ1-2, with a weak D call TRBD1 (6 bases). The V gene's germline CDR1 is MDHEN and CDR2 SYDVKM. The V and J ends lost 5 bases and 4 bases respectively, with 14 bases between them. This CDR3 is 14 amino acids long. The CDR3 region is CASSPADSTYGYTF. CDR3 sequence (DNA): TGTGCCAGCAGTCCGGCGGACAGCACCTATGGCTACACCTTC.

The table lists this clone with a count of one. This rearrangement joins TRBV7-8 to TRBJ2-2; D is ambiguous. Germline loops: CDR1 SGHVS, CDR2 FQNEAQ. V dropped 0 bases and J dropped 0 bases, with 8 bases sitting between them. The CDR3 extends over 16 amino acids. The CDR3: CASSLARSSNTGELFF. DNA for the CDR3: TGTGCCAGCAGCTTAGCCAGGTCCTCGAACACCGGGGAGCTGTTTTTT.

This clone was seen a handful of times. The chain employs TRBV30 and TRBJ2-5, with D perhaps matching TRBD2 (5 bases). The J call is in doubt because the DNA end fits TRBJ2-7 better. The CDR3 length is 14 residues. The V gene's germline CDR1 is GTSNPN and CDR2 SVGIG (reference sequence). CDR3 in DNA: TGTGCCTGGAGCCCCCCCGGGATCGCCTACGAGCAGTACTTC. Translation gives CAWSPPGIAYEQYF.

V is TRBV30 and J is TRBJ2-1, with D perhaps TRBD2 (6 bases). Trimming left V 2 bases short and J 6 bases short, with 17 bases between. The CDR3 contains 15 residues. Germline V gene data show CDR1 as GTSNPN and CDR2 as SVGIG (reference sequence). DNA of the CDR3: TGTGCCTGGAGTTGGCCTAGCGAGGGAGGCAATGAGCAGTTCTTC. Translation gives CAWSWPSEGGNEQFF.

This CDR3 is CASSSRTEAFF. The CDR3 nucleotides are TGTGCCAGCAGCTCCCGTACTGAAGCTTTCTTT. The chain combines TRBV7-6 with TRBJ1-1; D is ambiguous. Germline lookup yields CDR1 SGHVS and CDR2 FNYEAQ. There are 11 residues in the CDR3. V shed 4 bases and J shed 5 bases, with 5 bases lying between them.

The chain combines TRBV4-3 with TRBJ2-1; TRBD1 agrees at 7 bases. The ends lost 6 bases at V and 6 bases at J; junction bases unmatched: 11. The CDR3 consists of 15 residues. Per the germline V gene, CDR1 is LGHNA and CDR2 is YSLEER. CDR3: CASSIDRALSNEQFF. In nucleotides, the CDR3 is TGCGCCAGCAGTATCGACAGGGCCTTAAGCAATGAGCAGTTCTTC.

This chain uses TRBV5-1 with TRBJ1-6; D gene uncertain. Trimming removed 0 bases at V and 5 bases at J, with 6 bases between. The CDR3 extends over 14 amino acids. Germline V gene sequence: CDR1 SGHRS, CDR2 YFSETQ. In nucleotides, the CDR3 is TGCGCCAGCAGCTTGGAACACGATAATTCACCCCTCCACTTT. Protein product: CASSLEHDNSPLHF.

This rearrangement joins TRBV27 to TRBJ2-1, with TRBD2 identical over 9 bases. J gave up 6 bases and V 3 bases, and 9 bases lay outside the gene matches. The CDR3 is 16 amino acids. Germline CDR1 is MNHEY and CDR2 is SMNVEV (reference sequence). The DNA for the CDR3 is TGTGCCAGCAGTTTGGAGTTGCGGGAGGGAGGCAATGAGCAGTTCTTC. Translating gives CASSLELREGGNEQFF.

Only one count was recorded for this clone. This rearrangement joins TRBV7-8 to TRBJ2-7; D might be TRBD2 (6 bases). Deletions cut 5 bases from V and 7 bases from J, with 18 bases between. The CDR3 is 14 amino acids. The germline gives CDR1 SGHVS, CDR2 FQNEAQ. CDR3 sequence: CASSTSGGAREQYF. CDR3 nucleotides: TGTGCCAGCAGCACATCCGGAGGGGCAAGGGAGCAGTACTTC.